This paragraph covers one T cell receptor beta chain sequence. With random hexamers, reverse transcription was performed on about 0.45 to 1 ug of RNA. Coverage of TCR beta CDR3 amplification by immunoSEQ multiplex PCR extended to 54 Vbeta and 13 Jbeta. MiXCR, run by TCRdb on the immunoSEQ multiplex PCR reads, gives a single entry per CDR3 protein. The sample records about 120,000 distinct CDR3 sequences, around 94% being singletons. From blood CD8+ and CD4+ T cells, TCR beta sequences were generated. FACS was used to enrich TEMRA cells, whereas the CD8+ and CD4+ T cells were obtained by negative isolation. The data belong to a study of CD8 T cells in Susac syndrome. The V gene end was trimmed by 7 bases and the J gene end by 0 bases; junction bases not matched to a gene: 7. The germline gives CDR1 DFQATT, CDR2 SNEGSKA (reference sequence). This CDR3 spans 14 amino acids.

This TCR came from a human donor with multiple sclerosis. The specimen sequenced was CD4+ T cells from PBMCs. V usage is TRBV20-1 and J usage is TRBJ2-3; TRBD1 aligns across 7 bases. Here the CDR3 DNA reads TGCAGTGTACCTCGACAGGGTAGCACAGATACGCAGTATTTT. Its protein product is CSVPRQGSTDTQYF.